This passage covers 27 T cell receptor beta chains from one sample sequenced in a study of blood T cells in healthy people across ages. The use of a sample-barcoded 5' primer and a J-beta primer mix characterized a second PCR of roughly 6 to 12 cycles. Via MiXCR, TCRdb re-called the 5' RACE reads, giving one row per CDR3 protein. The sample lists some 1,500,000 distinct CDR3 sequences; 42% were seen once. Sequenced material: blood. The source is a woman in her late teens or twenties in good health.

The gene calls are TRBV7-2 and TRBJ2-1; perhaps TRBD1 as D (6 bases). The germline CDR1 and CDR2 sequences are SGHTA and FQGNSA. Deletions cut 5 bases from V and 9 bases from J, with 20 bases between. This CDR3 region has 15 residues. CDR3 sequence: CASSEQNREFAEQFF. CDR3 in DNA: TGTGCCAGCAGCGAGCAAAACAGGGAATTTGCTGAGCAGTTCTTC.

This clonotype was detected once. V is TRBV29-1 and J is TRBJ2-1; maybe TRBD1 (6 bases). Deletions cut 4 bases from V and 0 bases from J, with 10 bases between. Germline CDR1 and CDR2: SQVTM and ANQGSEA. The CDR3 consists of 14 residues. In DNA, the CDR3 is TGCAGCGTTGGGGGGCCGAGCTCCTACAATGAGCAGTTCTTC. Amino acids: CSVGGPSSYNEQFF.

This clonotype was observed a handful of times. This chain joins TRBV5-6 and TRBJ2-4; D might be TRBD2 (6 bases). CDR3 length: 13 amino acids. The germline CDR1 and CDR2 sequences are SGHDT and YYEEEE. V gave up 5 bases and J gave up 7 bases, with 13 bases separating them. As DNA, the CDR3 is TGTGCCAGCAGTTTCGGGAGCCCGAACATTCAGTACTTC. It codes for CASSFGSPNIQYF. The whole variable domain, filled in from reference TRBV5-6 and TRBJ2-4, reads DAGVTQSPTHLIKTRGQQVTLRCSPKSGHDTVSWYQQALGQGPQFIFQYYEEEERQRGNFPDRFSGHQFPNYSSELNVNALLLGDSALYLCASSFGSPNIQYFGAGTRLSVL.

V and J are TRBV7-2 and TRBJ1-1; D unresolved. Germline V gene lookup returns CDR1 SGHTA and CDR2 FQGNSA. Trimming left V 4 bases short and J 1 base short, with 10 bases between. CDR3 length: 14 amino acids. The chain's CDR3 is CASSSEARNTEAFF. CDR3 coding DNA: TGTGCCAGCAGCTCCGAGGCAAGGAACACTGAAGCTTTCTTT.

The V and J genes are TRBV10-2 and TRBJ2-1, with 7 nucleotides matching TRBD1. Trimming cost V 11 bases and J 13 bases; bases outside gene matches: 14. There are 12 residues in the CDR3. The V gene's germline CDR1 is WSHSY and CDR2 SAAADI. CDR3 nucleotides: TGCGCCGACCACAGGGGTAAGGAGACCCAGTTCTTC. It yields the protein CADHRGKETQFF.

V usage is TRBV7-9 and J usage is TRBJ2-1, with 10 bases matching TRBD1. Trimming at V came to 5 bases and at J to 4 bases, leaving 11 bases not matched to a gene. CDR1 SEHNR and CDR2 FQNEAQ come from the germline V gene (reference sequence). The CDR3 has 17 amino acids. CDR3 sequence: CASSPSLDRGNYNEQFF. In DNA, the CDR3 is TGTGCCAGCAGCCCTAGCCTGGACAGGGGGAATTACAATGAGCAGTTCTTC.

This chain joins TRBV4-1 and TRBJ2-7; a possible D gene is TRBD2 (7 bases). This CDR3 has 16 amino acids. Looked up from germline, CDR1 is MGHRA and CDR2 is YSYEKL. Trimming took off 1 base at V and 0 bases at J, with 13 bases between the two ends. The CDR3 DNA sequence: TGCGCCAGCAGCCAAGGCGGGGGCCAAAGCTCCTACGAGCAGTACTTC. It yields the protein CASSQGGGQSSYEQYF.

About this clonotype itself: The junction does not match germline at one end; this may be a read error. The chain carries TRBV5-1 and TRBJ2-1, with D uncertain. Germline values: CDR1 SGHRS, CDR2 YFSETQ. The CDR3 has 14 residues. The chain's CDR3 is CTSSLGPGSNEQFF. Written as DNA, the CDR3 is TGCACCAGCAGCTTGGGCCCAGGCTCCAATGAGCAGTTCTTC.

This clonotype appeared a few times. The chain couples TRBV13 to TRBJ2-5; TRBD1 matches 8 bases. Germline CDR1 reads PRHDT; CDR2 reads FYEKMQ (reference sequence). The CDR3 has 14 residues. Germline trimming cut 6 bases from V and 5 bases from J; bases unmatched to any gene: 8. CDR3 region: CASRLQGGMETQYF. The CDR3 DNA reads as TGTGCCAGCAGACTACAGGGGGGCATGGAGACCCAGTACTTC. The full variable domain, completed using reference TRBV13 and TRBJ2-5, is AAGVIQSPRHLIKEKRETATLKCYPIPRHDTVYWYQQGPGQDPQFLISFYEKMQSDKGSIPDRFSAQQFSDYHSELNMSSLELGDSALYFCASRLQGGMETQYFGPGTRLLVL.

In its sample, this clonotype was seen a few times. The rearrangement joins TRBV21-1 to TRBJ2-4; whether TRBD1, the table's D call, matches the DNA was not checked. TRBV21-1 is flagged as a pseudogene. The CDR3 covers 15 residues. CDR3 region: CASSIKPGKGSEQYF. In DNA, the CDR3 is TGTGCCAGCTCAATTAAACCGGGAAAAGGGAGTGAGCAGTACTTC.

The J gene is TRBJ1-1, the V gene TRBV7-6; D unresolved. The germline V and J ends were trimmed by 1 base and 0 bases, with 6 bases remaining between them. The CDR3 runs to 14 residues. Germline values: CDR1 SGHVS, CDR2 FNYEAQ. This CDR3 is CASSLEPMNTEAFF. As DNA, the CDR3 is TGTGCCAGCAGCTTAGAACCCATGAACACTGAAGCTTTCTTT.

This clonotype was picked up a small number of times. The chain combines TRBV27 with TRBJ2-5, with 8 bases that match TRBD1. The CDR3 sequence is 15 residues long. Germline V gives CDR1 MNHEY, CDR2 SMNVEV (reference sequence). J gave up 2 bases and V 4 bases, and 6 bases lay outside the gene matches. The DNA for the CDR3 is TGTGCCAGCAGTTATGCCAGGGGGCGACAAGAGACCCAGTACTTC. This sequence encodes CASSYARGRQETQYF.

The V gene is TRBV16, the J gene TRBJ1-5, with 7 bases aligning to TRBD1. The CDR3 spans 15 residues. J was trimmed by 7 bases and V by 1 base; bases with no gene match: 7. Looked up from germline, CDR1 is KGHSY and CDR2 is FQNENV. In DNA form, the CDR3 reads TGTGCCAGCAGCCAATGGTCGGCAGGGGGACAGCCCCAGCATTTT. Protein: CASSQWSAGGQPQHF.

DNA of the CDR3: TGTGCCAGCAGCTTAGCGGGGACCGCTACTAACTATGGCTACACCTTC. Protein product: CASSLAGTATNYGYTF. The V and J genes are TRBV7-2 and TRBJ1-2, with D perhaps matching TRBD1 (5 bases). From germline, CDR1 is SGHTA and CDR2 FQGNSA. The CDR3 has 16 residues. V shed 0 bases and J shed 0 bases, with 11 bases lying between them.

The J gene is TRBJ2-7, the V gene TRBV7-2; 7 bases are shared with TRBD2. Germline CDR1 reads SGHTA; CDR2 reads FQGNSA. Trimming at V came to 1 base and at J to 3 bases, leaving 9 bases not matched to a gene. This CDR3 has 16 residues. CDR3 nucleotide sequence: TGTGCCAGCAGCTTAGTGGCTAGCGGCACGCACTACGAGCAGTACTTC. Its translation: CASSLVASGTHYEQYF.

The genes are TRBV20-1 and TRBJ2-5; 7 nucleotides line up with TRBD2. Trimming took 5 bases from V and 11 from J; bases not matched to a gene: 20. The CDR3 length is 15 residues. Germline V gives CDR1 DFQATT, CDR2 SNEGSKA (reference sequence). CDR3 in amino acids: CSAHLGGSAHNEQYF. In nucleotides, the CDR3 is TGCAGTGCTCACCTAGGCGGGAGCGCCCACAATGAGCAGTACTTC.

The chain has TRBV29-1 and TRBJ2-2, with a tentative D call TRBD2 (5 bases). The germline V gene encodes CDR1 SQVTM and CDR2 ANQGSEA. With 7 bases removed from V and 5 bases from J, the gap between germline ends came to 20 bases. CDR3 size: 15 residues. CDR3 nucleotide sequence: TGCAGCGCTACCGCGGCCAGCGGAGGTACCGGGGAGCTGTTTTTT. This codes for CSATAASGGTGELFF.

CDR3: CSATKLAIENSNEQFF. CDR3 coding DNA: TGCAGTGCCACTAAGCTGGCTATTGAAAACTCCAATGAGCAGTTCTTC. The chain is built from TRBV20-1 and TRBJ2-1; D uncertain. The V and J ends lost 6 bases and 6 bases respectively, with 24 bases between them. This CDR3 spans 16 amino acids. The germline V gene has CDR1 DFQATT and CDR2 SNEGSKA (reference sequence).

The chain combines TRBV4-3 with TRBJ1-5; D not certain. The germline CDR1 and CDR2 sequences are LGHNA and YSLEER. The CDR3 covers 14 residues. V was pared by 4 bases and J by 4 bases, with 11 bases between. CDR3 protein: CASSPTLRNQPQHF. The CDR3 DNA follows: TGCGCCAGCAGCCCGACCTTACGGAATCAGCCCCAGCATTTT.

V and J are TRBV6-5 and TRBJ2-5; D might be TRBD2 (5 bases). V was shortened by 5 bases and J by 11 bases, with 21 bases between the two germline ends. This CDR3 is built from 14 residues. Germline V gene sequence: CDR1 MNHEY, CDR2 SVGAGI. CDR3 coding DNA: TGTGCCAGCAGTGGGTACGGCCCCCTGGGAGAGCAGTACTTC. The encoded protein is CASSGYGPLGEQYF.

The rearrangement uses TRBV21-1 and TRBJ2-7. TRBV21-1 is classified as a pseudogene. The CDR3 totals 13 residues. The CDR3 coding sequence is TGTGCCAGCAGCCCACGACTGACCTACGAGCAGTACTTC. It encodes CASSPRLTYEQYF.

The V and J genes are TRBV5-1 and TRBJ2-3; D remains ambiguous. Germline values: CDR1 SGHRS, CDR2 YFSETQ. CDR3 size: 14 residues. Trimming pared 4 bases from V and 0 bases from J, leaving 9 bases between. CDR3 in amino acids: CASSVSRSTDTQYF. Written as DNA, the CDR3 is TGCGCCAGCAGCGTCAGTCGCAGCACAGATACGCAGTATTTT.

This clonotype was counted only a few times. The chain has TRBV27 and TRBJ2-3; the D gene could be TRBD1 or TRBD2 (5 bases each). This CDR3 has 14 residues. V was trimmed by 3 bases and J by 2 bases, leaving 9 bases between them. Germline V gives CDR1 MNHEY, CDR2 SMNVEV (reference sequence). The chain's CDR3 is CASSLGPPTDTQYF. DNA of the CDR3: TGTGCCAGCAGTTTGGGACCTCCCACAGATACGCAGTATTTT.

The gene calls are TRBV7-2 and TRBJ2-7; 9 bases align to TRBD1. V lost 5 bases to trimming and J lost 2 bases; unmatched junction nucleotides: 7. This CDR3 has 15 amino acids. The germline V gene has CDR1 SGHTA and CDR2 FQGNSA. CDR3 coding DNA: TGTGCCAGCAGCACGCGACAGGGGGGAACCTACGAGCAGTACTTC. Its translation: CASSTRQGGTYEQYF.

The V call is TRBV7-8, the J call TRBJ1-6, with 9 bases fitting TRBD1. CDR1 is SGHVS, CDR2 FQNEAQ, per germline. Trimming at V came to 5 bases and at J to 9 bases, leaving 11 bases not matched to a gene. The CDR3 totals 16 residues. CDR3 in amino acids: CASSRYRDRDSSPLHF. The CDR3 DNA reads TGTGCCAGCAGCAGATACCGGGACAGGGATAGTTCACCCCTCCACTTT.

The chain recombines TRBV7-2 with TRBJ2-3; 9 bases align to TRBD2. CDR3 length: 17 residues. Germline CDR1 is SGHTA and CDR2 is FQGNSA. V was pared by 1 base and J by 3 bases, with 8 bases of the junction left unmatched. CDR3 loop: CASSLGRGGGVTDTQYF. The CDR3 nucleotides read TGTGCCAGCAGCTTAGGAAGGGGCGGGGGGGTGACAGATACGCAGTATTTT. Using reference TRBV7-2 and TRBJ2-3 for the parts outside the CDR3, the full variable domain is GAGVSQSPSNKVTEKGKDVELRCDPISGHTALYWYRQSLGQGLEFLIYFQGNSAPDKSGLPSDRFSAERTGGSVSTLTIQRTQQEDSAVYLCASSLGRGGGVTDTQYFGPGTRLTVL.

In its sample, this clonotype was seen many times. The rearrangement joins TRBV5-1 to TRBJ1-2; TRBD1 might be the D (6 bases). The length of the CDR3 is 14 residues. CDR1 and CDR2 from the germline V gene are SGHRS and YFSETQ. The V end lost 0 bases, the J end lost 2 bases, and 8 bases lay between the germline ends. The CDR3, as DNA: TGCGCCAGCAGCTTGGGGACAGAAAACTATGGCTACACCTTC. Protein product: CASSLGTENYGYTF. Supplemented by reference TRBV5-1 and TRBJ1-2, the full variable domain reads KAGVTQTPRYLIKTRGQQVTLSCSPISGHRSVSWYQQTPGQGLQFLFEYFSETQRNKGNFPGRFSGRQFSNSRSEMNVSTLELGDSALYLCASSLGTENYGYTFGSGTRLTVV.